A selection of T cell receptor beta chains follows, all from one sample in a study of blood T cell repertoires in COVID-19. The assay was immunoSEQ multiplex PCR, and TCRdb's table has in-frame clones only and misses some. The sample yields fewer than 70,000 clones, about 90% seen once. The sequenced sample consisted of peripheral blood. The receptors stem from a man in his forties or fifties with COVID-19, enrolled during active disease. The CDR3 runs from the conserved cysteine through the conserved F or W. D genes are given only for firm matches. A row's size may be missing; if present it is once, few, many or a size class.

j_call d_call clone_size v_call cdr3_aa cdr3_nt
TRBJ2-7 TRBD1 . TRBV5-1 CASRIGDSSYEQYF TGCGCCAGCCGTATTGGGGACAGCTCCTACGAGCAGTACTTC
TRBJ2-5 . . TRBV2 CASSVWQQETQYF TGTGCCAGCAGTGTGTGGCAGCAAGAGACCCAGTACTTC
TRBJ1-4 . . TRBV6-6 CASTSWQGNEKLFF TGTGCCAGCACCTCTTGGCAGGGCAATGAAAAACTGTTTTTT
TRBJ1-2 . . TRBV11-2 CASSLREKGPNYGYTF TGTGCCAGCAGCTTAAGGGAGAAAGGCCCTAACTATGGCTACACCTTC
TRBJ2-3 . . TRBV5-3 CARSSYPADTQYF TGTGCCAGAAGCTCTTACCCGGCAGATACGCAGTATTTT
TRBJ1-1 . . TRBV6-5 CASSYRGLAEAFF TGTGCCAGCAGTTACAGGGGATTGGCTGAAGCTTTCTTT
TRBJ1-5 . . TRBV4-1 CASSSTWTANSNQPQHF TGCGCCAGCAGCTCTACCTGGACAGCTAATAGCAATCAGCCCCAGCATTTT
TRBJ1-2 TRBD1 few TRBV7-8 CASSLTGEVYGYTF TGTGCCAGCAGCTTGACAGGGGAGGTCTATGGCTACACCTTC
TRBJ2-2 TRBD2 . TRBV5-1 CASSQISGGLTGELFF TGCGCCAGCAGCCAAATTAGCGGGGGGCTCACCGGGGAGCTGTTTTTT
TRBJ2-3 TRBD2 few TRBV30 CAWEGPGLAGPTDTQYF TGTGCCTGGGAGGGGCCGGGACTAGCGGGACCCACAGATACGCAGTATTTT
TRBJ2-2 TRBD1 . TRBV5-1 CASSLTGVDTGELFF TGCGCCAGCAGCTTAACAGGGGTGGATACCGGGGAGCTGTTTTTT
TRBJ2-1 TRBD1 . TRBV2 CASSVMGQVNNEQFF TGTGCCAGCAGTGTCATGGGACAGGTAAACAATGAGCAGTTCTTC
TRBJ1-5 . . TRBV3-1/TRBV3-2 CASSQDRAQPQHF TGTGCCAGCAGCCAAGACAGGGCTCAGCCCCAGCATTTT
TRBJ2-7 . . TRBV11-3 CASSGRHANPYEQYF TGTGCCAGCAGCGGTAGACACGCCAACCCCTACGAGCAGTACTTC
TRBJ2-1 . . TRBV12-3/TRBV12-4 CASTRERHNEQFF TGTGCCAGCACCCGGGAGAGACACAATGAGCAGTTCTTC
TRBJ2-2 . . TRBV19 CASSRLLANTGELFF TGTGCCAGTAGTAGACTCCTCGCGAACACCGGGGAGCTGTTTTTT